This TCR beta chain was obtained from a study of cytomegalovirus exposure and HLA in healthy donors. This clone has a single count. In germline, CDR1 is SNHLY, CDR2 FYNNEI. The CDR3 extends over 14 amino acids. The J segment lost 2 bases and the V segment lost 3 bases, leaving 4 bases of the junction unmatched. PCR used 60 Vbeta primers and 13 Jbeta primers. Method: immunoSEQ multiplex PCR; TCRdb's copy keeps in-frame clones and lacks some. The sample shows about 140,000 clones, 76% of them seen only once. The sequence was collected from a man younger than 35 in good health and CMV-seronegative. V and J are TRBV2 and TRBJ2-7; 7 bases agree with TRBD2. The sequencing input was PBMCs. CDR3 sequence reads: CASSEGGWAYEQYF. The CDR3 DNA is TGTGCCAGCAGTGAGGGGGGGTGGGCCTACGAGCAGTACTTC.